This T cell receptor beta chain was found in a study of T cell responses to AZD1222 COVID-19 vaccine. Concerning this clone itself: Its antigen is as yet unknown.

The table came from immunoSEQ multiplex PCR; TCRdb's copy has only in-frame clones and leaves some out. The repertoire consists of 120,000 to 150,000 clones, with around 90% occurring once and the leading ten covering about 5.5%. Trimming at V came to 2 bases and at J to 4 bases, leaving 6 bases not matched to a gene. The length of the CDR3 is 16 residues. The germline V gene encodes CDR1 SGHNT and CDR2 YYREEE (reference sequence). General observations from the study: Seropositive AZD1222 recipients at baseline numbered only 5 or 6. The span of vaccine-associated CD4 TCRs extended across spike, with dominance at 160-218 and 743-854. The donors showed a predominance of white British ancestry and of females, with possible underestimation of clonal diversity.

The chain is built from TRBV5-4 and TRBJ2-2; 9 nucleotides align to TRBD1. Sequences were derived from peripheral blood, sampled on day 0 of AZD1222 vaccination. This clonotype was sampled from an adult in good health. Here the CDR3 DNA reads TGTGCCAGCAGCTTAACAGGGGGCGTGGGCACCGGGGAGCTGTTTTTT. Translating it yields CASSLTGGVGTGELFF.